This T cell receptor beta chain stems from a study of molecular identifiers for immune sequencing clone quantification. CDR3 length: 14 amino acids. Germline V gives CDR1 SQVTM, CDR2 ANQGSEA. The V segment lost 6 bases and the J segment 5 bases; nucleotides outside the gene matches: 6. TCRdb processed the PCR reads anew with MiXCR; each CDR3 protein has one entry. The data contain more than 450,000 distinct CDR3 sequences, roughly 24% of them singletons. Many counts were recorded for this clonotype. The sequencing sample was made of naive CD8+ T cells from blood, with Jurkat cell RNA spiked in. Regarding subset: FACS-sorted CD8+CD4-CCR7+CD45RA+ naive T cells. This receptor was identified in a human donor in good health. Some libraries in this study had Jurkat cell RNA spiked in. The chain links TRBV29-1 to TRBJ2-5; TRBD2 matches 13 bases. The CDR3 is CSVGLAGEGETQYF. The CDR3 coding sequence is TGCAGCGTAGGACTAGCGGGAGAAGGGGAGACCCAGTACTTC.